A single sample is the source of the 27 T cell receptor beta chains below, sequenced in a study of control samples from healthy donors and cancer patients. Sequencing was performed with immunoSEQ multiplex PCR; in TCRdb, only in-frame clones are kept and a portion is missing. The sample yields 110,000 or so clones, around 87% seen once. The specimen sequenced was blood. These TCRs come from a man younger than 40 in good health.

The chain joins TRBV7-3 to TRBJ1-1; 8 bases line up with TRBD1. The V gene's germline CDR1 is SGHTA and CDR2 FQGTGA. The CDR3 covers 14 residues. V lost 3 bases and J lost 3; bases outside the gene matches: 3. CDR3 region: CASSFGTGDTEAFF. The DNA for the CDR3 is TGTGCCAGCAGCTTCGGGACAGGCGACACTGAAGCTTTCTTT.

The rearrangement joins TRBV3-1 (or the pseudogene TRBV3-2) to TRBJ2-5, with 8 nucleotides matching TRBD1. Germline V gives CDR1 LGHDT, CDR2 YNNKEL (reference sequence). The J segment lost 9 bases and the V segment lost 3 bases, leaving 6 bases of the junction unmatched. The length of the CDR3 is 13 residues. This chain's CDR3 is CASSQTGQEAQYF. CDR3 coding DNA: TGTGCCAGCAGCCAGACGGGACAGGAGGCCCAGTACTTC.

The sample holds a few counts of this clone. The CDR3 region is CAWSRGQNSNQPQHF. CDR3 nucleotide sequence: TGTGCCTGGAGTCGTGGACAGAATAGCAATCAGCCCCAGCATTTT. The J gene is TRBJ1-5, the V gene TRBV30, with D tentatively TRBD1 (6 bases). Germline values: CDR1 GTSNPN, CDR2 SVGIG (reference sequence). The CDR3 runs to 15 residues. V lost 2 bases, J lost 0 bases, and 11 bases lay in between.

The rearrangement uses TRBV5-6 and TRBJ1-4; weak D call: TRBD1 (5 bases). The V end was cut by 2 bases, the J end by 7 bases, with 12 bases between. CDR3 length: 14 amino acids. Germline values: CDR1 SGHDT, CDR2 YYEEEE. CDR3 in DNA: TGTGCCAGCAGCTTTGGCCAGGGAAGTGAAAAACTGTTTTTT. Protein: CASSFGQGSEKLFF.

The chain carries TRBV6-5 and TRBJ1-5; the D gene is possibly TRBD1 (6 bases). This CDR3 has 14 residues. Deletions cut 7 bases from V and 1 base from J, with 11 bases between. CDR1 MNHEY and CDR2 SVGAGI come from the germline V gene. The CDR3 nucleotides read TGTGCCAGCAACCCGGACAGAAGCAATCAGCCCCAGCATTTT. Its translation: CASNPDRSNQPQHF.

The chain couples TRBV12-5 to TRBJ2-3; D possibly corresponds to TRBD1 (5 bases). The CDR3 contains 14 residues. V was shortened by 0 bases and J by 3 bases, with 7 bases between the two germline ends. Per the germline V gene, CDR1 is LGHNT and CDR2 is FRNRAP. This CDR3 reads CASGLVQETDTQYF. CDR3 in DNA: TGTGCTAGTGGTTTGGTACAGGAAACAGATACGCAGTATTTT.

J is TRBJ2-1 and V is TRBV2, with a tentative D call TRBD2 (6 bases). Trimming took off 4 bases at V and 7 bases at J, with 11 bases between the two ends. The CDR3 contains 13 residues. CDR1 and CDR2 from the germline V gene are SNHLY and FYNNEI. CDR3 residues: CASSVGGDNEQFF. In DNA, the CDR3 is TGTGCCAGCAGTGTGGGGGGAGATAATGAGCAGTTCTTC.

The gene calls are TRBV11-3 and TRBJ2-3; unclear D gene. CDR3 length: 14 amino acids. Per germline, CDR1 SGHNT and CDR2 YENEEA. Between the trimmed V and J ends, which lost 0 bases and 1 base, there was a span of 5 bases. The CDR3 spells CASSLEMGTDTQYF. CDR3 coding DNA: TGTGCCAGCAGCTTAGAAATGGGCACAGATACGCAGTATTTT.

This clone was seen a handful of times. This rearrangement joins TRBV5-1 to TRBJ2-5, with a tentative D call TRBD1 (5 bases). This CDR3 region has 13 residues. Trimming cost V 7 bases and J 2 bases, with 12 bases left between them. Germline CDR1 and CDR2: SGHRS and YFSETQ. CDR3 amino acids: CASGRGPQETQYF. CDR3 sequence (DNA): TGCGCCAGCGGTAGGGGCCCTCAAGAGACCCAGTACTTC.

V gene TRBV6-5 combines with J gene TRBJ1-2; 9 bases are a match to TRBD1. Losses at the gene ends were 5 bases for V and 7 bases for J; bases not matched to a gene: 11. The CDR3 totals 15 residues. CDR1 is MNHEY, CDR2 SVGAGI, per germline. The CDR3 DNA sequence: TGTGCCAGCAGTAATCCGGGACAGGGAATGGGTGGCTACACCTTC. It specifies CASSNPGQGMGGYTF.

The CDR3 sequence is CASSLQYGRELFF. The CDR3 nucleotides read TGTGCCAGCAGCTTGCAGTATGGACGGGAGCTGTTTTTT. The genes are TRBV7-3 and TRBJ2-2, with D unclear. Germline V gene sequence: CDR1 SGHTA, CDR2 FQGTGA. The V end lost 3 bases, the J end lost 9 bases, and 11 bases lay between the germline ends. This CDR3 is built from 13 residues.

The chain couples TRBV28 to TRBJ2-7, with D perhaps TRBD1 (5 bases). This CDR3 spans 13 amino acids. Germline V gene sequence: CDR1 MDHEN, CDR2 SYDVKM. The V and J ends lost 2 bases and 3 bases respectively, with 8 bases between them. This CDR3 is CASSLRGIYEQYV. CDR3 coding DNA: TGTGCCAGCAGTTTAAGGGGCATCTACGAGCAGTACGTC.

The V gene is TRBV30, the J gene TRBJ1-2; tentatively, D is TRBD1 (5 bases). Germline CDR1 and CDR2: GTSNPN and SVGIG (reference sequence). The CDR3 covers 12 residues. V gave up 0 bases and J gave up 7 bases, with 9 bases separating them. This chain's CDR3 is CAWSVAGSGYTF. In DNA form, the CDR3 reads TGTGCCTGGAGTGTGGCAGGGAGTGGCTACACCTTC.

The chain couples TRBV19 to TRBJ1-1; maybe TRBD1 (5 bases). V gave up 7 bases and J gave up 0 bases, with 15 bases separating them. Germline assignment: CDR1 LNHDA and CDR2 SQIVND (reference sequence). The CDR3 runs 15 residues. The CDR3 DNA reads as TGTGCCAGTATCCCCCCAGGGATTATGAACACTGAAGCTTTCTTT. Translation: CASIPPGIMNTEAFF.

The chain joins TRBV5-1 to TRBJ2-7; weak D call: TRBD2 (6 bases). Germline V gene lookup returns CDR1 SGHRS and CDR2 YFSETQ. The V gene lost 4 bases and the J gene lost 7 bases, with 18 bases spanning the gap. The CDR3 extends over 14 amino acids. The CDR3 spells CASSPGRIEGEQYF. The CDR3 nucleotides read TGCGCCAGCAGCCCGGGGAGGATTGAGGGTGAGCAGTACTTC. Together with reference TRBV5-1 and TRBJ2-7, the CDR3 gives the full variable domain: KAGVTQTPRYLIKTRGQQVTLSCSPISGHRSVSWYQQTPGQGLQFLFEYFSETQRNKGNFPGRFSGRQFSNSRSEMNVSTLELGDSALYLCASSPGRIEGEQYFGPGTRLTVT.

The J gene is TRBJ1-2, the V gene TRBV11-3; D gene unclear. Germline V gives CDR1 SGHNT, CDR2 YENEEA. Deletions cut 2 bases from V and 5 bases from J, with 6 bases between. The CDR3 length is 12 residues. In nucleotides, the CDR3 is TGTGCCAGCAGCTTAACTCGTTATGGCTACACCTTC. This translates into CASSLTRYGYTF.

The chain recombines TRBV29-1 with TRBJ2-7; tentative D call: TRBD1 (6 bases). This CDR3 region has 15 residues. Looked up from germline, CDR1 is SQVTM and CDR2 is ANQGSEA. V was cut by 6 bases and J by 5 bases, with 23 bases left in between. The DNA for the CDR3 is TGCAGCGTGGCATTTCCGGGACATCTTATCCACGAGCAGTACTTC. It yields the protein CSVAFPGHLIHEQYF.

The rearrangement uses TRBV18 and TRBJ2-3; TRBD2 aligns across 9 bases. V lost 3 bases, J lost 3 bases, and 13 bases stayed unmatched. Germline V CDR1 and CDR2: KGHSH, LQKENI. The CDR3 runs to 18 residues. The CDR3 DNA reads as TGTGCCAGCTCACCTGGGGGACTAGCTCTACGACGGACAGATACGCAGTATTTT. This encodes CASSPGGLALRRTDTQYF.

The J gene is TRBJ1-4, the V gene TRBV19; possible D gene TRBD1, 6 bases. The CDR3 sequence is 13 residues long. With 4 bases removed from V and 7 bases from J, the gap between germline ends came to 10 bases. CDR1 and CDR2 from the germline V gene are LNHDA and SQIVND (reference sequence). CDR3 in amino acids: CASSRGGSEKLFF. The CDR3 bases are TGTGCCAGTAGTAGAGGGGGGAGTGAAAAACTGTTTTTT.

The rearrangement links TRBV19 to TRBJ1-2; unclear D gene. CDR3 length: 15 amino acids. Looked up from germline, CDR1 is LNHDA and CDR2 is SQIVND (reference sequence). V lost 0 bases and J 4 bases, leaving 12 bases between the germline ends. The CDR3 region is CASSIDPGGSYGYTF. For the CDR3, the DNA is TGTGCCAGTAGTATAGATCCGGGAGGATCCTATGGCTACACCTTC.

This clone came up a few times. This CDR3 reads CASRGTGGTNYGYTF. As DNA, the CDR3 is TGTGCCAGCAGAGGGACAGGGGGAACTAACTATGGCTACACCTTC. The J gene is TRBJ1-2, the V gene TRBV5-6; 11 bases align to TRBD1. Trimming took 5 bases from V and 0 from J; bases not matched to a gene: 3. CDR3 length: 15 residues. Germline assignment: CDR1 SGHDT and CDR2 YYEEEE.

This clone was seen just once. The CDR3 here is CASSLDWGSQPQHF. The CDR3 DNA reads TGTGCCAGCAGCTTAGACTGGGGGAGTCAGCCCCAGCATTTT. This chain connects TRBV7-2 to TRBJ1-5, with a tentative D call TRBD1 (5 bases). This CDR3 region has 14 residues. The germline CDR1 and CDR2 sequences are SGHTA and FQGNSA. Trimming took off 1 base at V and 6 bases at J, with 10 bases between the two ends.

As for this clone: Other DNA sequences in this specimen translate into the identical CDR3. This chain connects TRBV10-3 to TRBJ2-1; D not certain. Trimming removed 6 bases from V and 4 bases from J, with 4 bases in between. Germline lookup yields CDR1 ENHRY and CDR2 SYGVKD. This CDR3 is 11 amino acids long. The CDR3 loop reads CAIRGYNEQFF. The DNA of the CDR3 is TGTGCCATCAGAGGTTACAATGAGCAGTTCTTC.

The chain links TRBV19 to TRBJ1-1; 8 bases match TRBD1. CDR1 and CDR2 from the germline V gene are LNHDA and SQIVND (reference sequence). V lost 5 bases to trimming and J lost 5 bases; unmatched junction nucleotides: 7. The CDR3 is 14 residues long. The CDR3 region is CASSYSTGATEAFF. The CDR3 DNA is TGTGCCAGTAGTTACTCGACAGGGGCGACTGAAGCTTTCTTT.

V usage is TRBV11-2 and J usage is TRBJ2-7; D remains unclear. The ends were cut back, 1 base at V and 6 bases at J, with 13 bases in the middle. The CDR3 loop spans 14 amino acids. Per germline, CDR1 SGHAT and CDR2 FQNNGV. DNA of the CDR3: TGTGCCAGCAGCTTAGCCCTTGTATCGGGCGAGCAGTACTTC. Its translation is CASSLALVSGEQYF.

The rearrangement links TRBV19 to TRBJ2-2; possibly TRBD1 for D (7 bases). The length of the CDR3 is 14 residues. Trimming took off 6 bases at V and 1 base at J, with 9 bases between the two ends. Germline-derived CDR1 and CDR2 are LNHDA and SQIVND (reference sequence). This CDR3 is CASRRDRNTGELFF. The CDR3 DNA follows: TGTGCCAGTAGGCGGGACAGGAACACCGGGGAGCTGTTTTTT.

The chain carries TRBV24-1 and TRBJ1-2; D not certain. Germline values: CDR1 KGHDR, CDR2 SFDVKD. This CDR3 region has 12 residues. V was clipped by 6 bases and J by 4 bases, with 8 bases between them. CDR3 protein: CATSPGSYGYTF. DNA of the CDR3: TGTGCCACCAGTCCCGGGAGCTATGGCTACACCTTC.